One sample yielded the 27 T cell receptor beta chains listed below, sequenced in a study of T cell responses to AZD1222 COVID-19 vaccine. Generated by immunoSEQ multiplex PCR, the TCRdb table keeps only in-frame clones and is missing some. The profile shows about 140,000 clones, more than 70% of them singletons. Material: peripheral blood, obtained on day 0 of AZD1222 vaccination. These receptors originate from an adult in good health.

The gene calls are TRBV18 and TRBJ1-5, with D possibly TRBD1 on 5 matching bases. The V gene lost 2 bases and the J gene lost 3 bases, with 14 bases spanning the gap. The germline V gene has CDR1 KGHSH and CDR2 LQKENI. This CDR3 region has 16 residues. The CDR3 DNA sequence: TGTGCCAGCTCACCATTGCCGCAGGGAAACAATCAGCCCCAGCATTTT. This sequence encodes CASSPLPQGNNQPQHF.

The chain recombines TRBV7-7 with TRBJ2-7; D might be TRBD2 (5 bases). The CDR3 spans 14 residues. From germline, CDR1 is SSHAT and CDR2 FNYEAQ (reference sequence). Trimming took 11 bases from V and 3 from J, leaving 20 bases between them. CDR3 sequence: CAPGLPSRDYEQYF. The CDR3 region has the DNA TGTGCCCCCGGGTTGCCTAGCCGAGACTACGAGCAGTACTTC. The full variable domain, completed using reference TRBV7-7 and TRBJ2-7, is GAGVSQSPRYKVTKRGQDVTLRCDPISSHATLYWYQQALGQGPEFLTYFNYEAQPDKSGLPSDRFSAERPEGSISTLTIQRTEQRDSAMYRCAPGLPSRDYEQYFGPGTRLTVT.

The chain employs TRBV10-3 and TRBJ1-5, with D hard to call. The CDR3 has 15 amino acids. Germline assignment: CDR1 ENHRY and CDR2 SYGVKD. Trimming shortened V by 10 bases and J by 1 base, and 17 bases separated the two germline ends. CDR3 bases: TGTGCCACCTCTGGGGTGGGATGGAGCAATCAGCCCCAGCATTTT. Its protein product is CATSGVGWSNQPQHF.

J is TRBJ2-3 and V is TRBV6-2 or TRBV6-3, with D tentatively TRBD2 (6 bases). The CDR3 extends over 15 amino acids. Germline V gene sequence: CDR1 MNHEY, CDR2 SVGEGT. Deletions cut 6 bases from V and 0 bases from J, with 13 bases between. The DNA of the CDR3 is TGTGCCAGCAGCCACGGTAGCGGAAGCACAGATACGCAGTATTTT. The encoded protein is CASSHGSGSTDTQYF.

The V call is TRBV7-2, the J call TRBJ1-1; no reliable D call. V was cut by 1 base and J by 1 base, with 4 bases left in between. The CDR3 runs to 13 residues. The germline V gene has CDR1 SGHTA and CDR2 FQGNSA. CDR3 protein: CASSLGRNTEAFF. The CDR3 region has the DNA TGTGCCAGCAGCTTAGGGAGGAACACTGAAGCTTTCTTT.

The rearrangement joins TRBV5-1 to TRBJ1-2; 8 bases align to TRBD1. The CDR3 loop spans 13 amino acids. After removal of 3 bases from V and 2 bases from J, the junction contained 0 bases not matched to a gene. From germline, CDR1 is SGHRS and CDR2 YFSETQ. The CDR3: CASSWTGNYGYTF. The CDR3 bases are TGCGCCAGCAGCTGGACAGGGAACTATGGCTACACCTTC.

This clone was observed a few times. The rearrangement uses TRBV4-1 and TRBJ2-7; either TRBD1 or TRBD2 may supply D (7 bases each). With 4 bases removed from V and 1 base from J, the gap between germline ends came to 26 bases. Germline V CDR1 and CDR2: MGHRA, YSYEKL. CDR3 size: 19 residues. As DNA, the CDR3 is TGCGCCAGCAGCCCCCCCCGGGACAGATGGACTAGTTGGTCCTACGAGCAGTACTTC. The encoded protein is CASSPPRDRWTSWSYEQYF.

This clone appeared once. The genes are TRBV29-1 and TRBJ1-4, with unresolved D. V gave up 5 bases and J gave up 6 bases, with 7 bases separating them. Per the germline V gene, CDR1 is SQVTM and CDR2 is ANQGSEA. The CDR3 consists of 11 residues. The CDR3 DNA reads as TGCAGCGTTTTTACGGATGAAAAACTGTTTTTT. This encodes CSVFTDEKLFF.

This chain uses TRBV11-2 with TRBJ2-1; D not resolved. Germline V gene data show CDR1 as SGHAT and CDR2 as FQNNGV. The CDR3 contains 16 residues. Trimming removed 6 bases from V and 0 bases from J, with 15 bases in between. The CDR3 spells CASSNSAYSSYNEQFF. The CDR3 nucleotides are TGTGCCAGCAGTAACTCAGCGTATAGCTCCTACAATGAGCAGTTCTTC. Drawing the rest from reference TRBV11-2 and TRBJ2-1, the complete variable domain is EAGVAQSPRYKIIEKRQSVAFWCNPISGHATLYWYQQILGQGPKLLIQFQNNGVVDDSQLPKDRFSAERLKGVDSTLKIQPAKLEDSAVYLCASSNSAYSSYNEQFFGPGTRLTVL.

J is TRBJ2-5 and V is TRBV4-2, with TRBD2 matching 7 bases. The germline V gene has CDR1 LGHNA and CDR2 YNFKEQ. J gave up 5 bases and V 8 bases, and 11 bases lay outside the gene matches. This CDR3 has 14 amino acids. The CDR3 coding sequence is TGTGCCAGCTCAAGGGACCGGGAGGCCGAGACCCAGTACTTC. This encodes CASSRDREAETQYF.

This chain joins TRBV6-2 or TRBV6-3 and TRBJ2-7; D not certain. Deletions cut 1 base from V and 3 bases from J, with 22 bases between. The CDR3 totals 18 residues. Per germline, CDR1 MNHEY and CDR2 SVGEGT. The chain's CDR3 is CASSYLRPARRRCYEQYF. Written as DNA, the CDR3 is TGTGCCAGCAGTTACTTAAGACCAGCCAGGCGACGGTGCTACGAGCAGTACTTC.

The rearrangement uses TRBV7-9 and TRBJ1-4, with TRBD1 matching over 9 bases. The CDR3 spans 14 residues. V lost 4 bases and J lost 5; bases outside the gene matches: 2. Germline CDR1 and CDR2: SEHNR and FQNEAQ (reference sequence). The CDR3 spells CASSWGTGNEKLFF. The CDR3 DNA sequence: TGTGCCAGCAGCTGGGGGACAGGGAATGAAAAACTGTTTTTT. Complete variable domain (other parts from reference TRBV7-9 and TRBJ1-4): DTGVSQNPRHKITKRGQNVTFRCDPISEHNRLYWYRQTLGQGPEFLTYFQNEAQLEKSRLLSDRFSAERPKGSFSTLEIQRTEQGDSAMYLCASSWGTGNEKLFFGSGTQLSVL.

The chain uses TRBV7-9 and TRBJ1-4; D gene unclear. Trimming removed 3 bases from V and 3 bases from J, with 8 bases in between. The CDR3 extends over 14 amino acids. Germline lookup yields CDR1 SEHNR and CDR2 FQNEAQ (reference sequence). The CDR3 DNA is TGTGCCAGCAGCTTCGGGGTTCCTAATGAAAAACTGTTTTTT. Protein: CASSFGVPNEKLFF.

The rearrangement uses TRBV2 and TRBJ1-1, with D unclear. Between the trimmed V and J ends, which lost 4 bases and 0 bases, there was a span of 15 bases. CDR3 length: 16 amino acids. Germline V lookup: CDR1 SNHLY, CDR2 FYNNEI. CDR3 coding DNA: TGTGCCAGCAGTGCCGGGGAGGTCGCACTGAACACTGAAGCTTTCTTT. This translates into CASSAGEVALNTEAFF.

The chain has TRBV2 and TRBJ2-5, with TRBD2 matching over 14 bases. The V segment lost 4 bases and the J segment 5 bases; nucleotides outside the gene matches: 3. The CDR3 runs to 15 residues. CDR1 and CDR2 (germline): SNHLY, FYNNEI. As DNA, the CDR3 is TGTGCCAGCAGTGGGACTAGCGGGGGGCTGGAGACCCAGTACTTC. Translating it yields CASSGTSGGLETQYF. The variable domain in full, with the rest retrieved from reference TRBV2 and TRBJ2-5, is EPEVTQTPSHQVTQMGQEVILRCVPISNHLYFYWYRQILGQKVEFLVSFYNNEISEKSEIFDDQFSVERPDGSNFTLKIRSTKLEDSAMYFCASSGTSGGLETQYFGPGTRLLVL.

This sequence joins TRBV7-9 and TRBJ1-6; unclear D gene. Germline assignment: CDR1 SEHNR and CDR2 FQNEAQ (reference sequence). V was cut by 5 bases and J by 9 bases, with 20 bases left in between. This CDR3 region has 16 residues. The DNA of the CDR3 is TGTGCCAGCAGCCAAGGGAGGGCGCTGGATGGTTCACCCCTCCACTTT. It specifies CASSQGRALDGSPLHF. The full variable domain, completed using reference TRBV7-9 and TRBJ1-6, is DTGVSQNPRHKITKRGQNVTFRCDPISEHNRLYWYRQTLGQGPEFLTYFQNEAQLEKSRLLSDRFSAERPKGSFSTLEIQRTEQGDSAMYLCASSQGRALDGSPLHFGNGTRLTVT.

The CDR3 reads CASSYTTGSDQPQHF. In nucleotides, the CDR3 is TGTGCCAGCAGTTACACGACAGGGAGCGATCAGCCCCAGCATTTT. The V call is TRBV6-5, the J call TRBJ1-5; TRBD1 matches at 7 bases. V shed 2 bases and J 5 bases; nucleotides not matched to a gene: 6. This CDR3 region has 15 residues. The germline V gene encodes CDR1 MNHEY and CDR2 SVGAGI.

J is TRBJ2-4 and V is TRBV9; 9 bases agree with TRBD2. Germline V gene data show CDR1 as SGDLS and CDR2 as YYNGEE. CDR3 length equals 18 residues. Trimming took 0 bases from V and 0 from J; bases not matched to a gene: 7. Here the CDR3 DNA reads TGTGCCAGCAGCGTAGGGCTAGCGGGAAACACAGCCAAAAACATTCAGTACTTC. Amino acid sequence: CASSVGLAGNTAKNIQYF. Using reference TRBV9 and TRBJ2-4 for the parts outside the CDR3, the full variable domain is DSGVTQTPKHLITATGQRVTLRCSPRSGDLSVYWYQQSLDQGLQFLIQYYNGEERAKGNILERFSAQQFPDLHSELNLSSLELGDSALYFCASSVGLAGNTAKNIQYFGAGTRLSVL.

The chain has TRBV5-1 and TRBJ1-6; possibly TRBD1 for D (6 bases). V lost 0 bases to trimming and J lost 11 bases, with 9 bases between them. The CDR3 length is 13 residues. Germline V CDR1 and CDR2: SGHRS, YFSETQ. The CDR3 coding sequence is TGCGCCAGCAGCTTGGGGGACAATACACCCCTCCACTTT. Protein: CASSLGDNTPLHF.

The chain joins TRBV5-4 to TRBJ2-2; D not certain. The germline V gene encodes CDR1 SGHNT and CDR2 YYREEE (reference sequence). The V end lost 5 bases, the J end lost 4 bases, and 18 bases lay between the germline ends. The CDR3 extends over 16 amino acids. CDR3 in DNA: TGTGCCAGCAGTCTACTTAGCCCCACGGGCACCGGGGAGCTGTTTTTT. Protein sequence: CASSLLSPTGTGELFF.

The gene calls are TRBV6-6 and TRBJ2-7; no firm D call. V dropped 6 bases and J dropped 3 bases, with 6 bases sitting between them. The germline V gene encodes CDR1 MNHNY and CDR2 SVGAGI (reference sequence). The CDR3 spans 11 residues. The CDR3 coding sequence is TGTGCCAGCAGGGAGTACTACGAGCAGTACTTC. Its protein is CASREYYEQYF.

The rearrangement links TRBV9 to TRBJ2-2, with 14 bases fitting TRBD2. Germline V CDR1 and CDR2: SGDLS, YYNGEE. The V gene end was trimmed by 2 bases and the J gene end by 4 bases; junction bases not matched to a gene: 1. This CDR3 region has 16 residues. DNA for the CDR3: TGTGCCAGCAGCGTCGGACTAGCGGGAGGCACCGGGGAGCTGTTTTTT. Translation: CASSVGLAGGTGELFF.

The chain recombines TRBV19 with TRBJ1-3, with TRBD1 as a possible D gene (5 bases). CDR1 is LNHDA, CDR2 SQIVND, per germline (reference sequence). This CDR3 has 13 residues. V shed 10 bases and J shed 0 bases, with 10 bases lying between them. CDR3 nucleotide sequence: TGTGCCATCGACAGCCTCTCTGGAAACACCATATATTTT. This encodes CAIDSLSGNTIYF.

This clone is a singleton in its sample. In nucleotides, the CDR3 is TGTGCCAGCTCCGCCGGGACAGGTCGTTTGGAAGCTTTCTTT. This translates into CASSAGTGRLEAFF. V usage is TRBV18 and J usage is TRBJ1-1; 8 positions agree with TRBD1. This CDR3 has 14 residues. CDR1 is KGHSH, CDR2 LQKENI, per germline. V was clipped by 6 bases and J by 8 bases; unmatched bases: 11.

This sequence joins TRBV27 and TRBJ1-4; possibly TRBD1 for D (6 bases). Trimming removed 6 bases from V and 8 bases from J, with 16 bases in between. Germline V gene lookup returns CDR1 MNHEY and CDR2 SMNVEV (reference sequence). The CDR3 sequence is 14 residues long. The CDR3 DNA is TGTGCCAGCAGCTCCCACAGGGTGGAGGAAAAACTGTTTTTT. Translated, it gives CASSSHRVEEKLFF.

The chain uses TRBV5-6 and TRBJ2-6; tentative D call: TRBD2 (5 bases). The CDR3 has 18 residues. With 1 base removed from V and 0 bases from J, the gap between germline ends came to 14 bases. Germline CDR1 and CDR2: SGHDT and YYEEEE. The CDR3 DNA follows: TGTGCCAGCAGCTTGTATTTGGACGGAGGCTCTGGGGCCAACGTCCTGACTTTC. This codes for CASSLYLDGGSGANVLTF.

V usage is TRBV27 and J usage is TRBJ2-3, with D unclear. The length of the CDR3 is 15 residues. V gave up 5 bases and J gave up 6 bases, with 18 bases separating them. CDR1 is MNHEY, CDR2 SMNVEV, per germline (reference sequence). CDR3 sequence: CASSPRWSVRDTQYF. The CDR3 DNA follows: TGTGCCAGCAGTCCCCGATGGTCAGTACGGGATACGCAGTATTTT.